This T cell receptor beta chain was recorded in a study of blood T cell repertoires in COVID-19. The overall study: The United States, Italy and Spain provided the acute and convalescent COVID-19 samples. The analysed material was cDNA or gDNA that came from T cells, B-cell-depleted T cells, or PBMCs.

The CDR3 totals 13 residues. Per germline, CDR1 SQVTM and CDR2 ANQGSEA. The junction had 8 bases not matched to a gene; V was cut back by 6 bases and J by 4 bases. This clone was observed once. In the original processing: Amplification of reference gene primers was used by the study to estimate nucleated cell counts. TCRdb's copy holds only in-frame clones and misses some; the assay was immunoSEQ multiplex PCR. That table furnishes V, J and clone size, whereas the DNA furnished D and trimming. The sample records about 170,000 clones, roughly 90% being singletons. The chain couples TRBV29-1 to TRBJ1-2; 7 bases map to TRBD1. The source is a woman aged 55-75 years with COVID-19, enrolled during active disease. The source material was peripheral blood. The CDR3 DNA is TGCAGCGTGACTGACAGGGTTGGCTATGGCTACACCTTC. Its translation: CSVTDRVGYGYTF.